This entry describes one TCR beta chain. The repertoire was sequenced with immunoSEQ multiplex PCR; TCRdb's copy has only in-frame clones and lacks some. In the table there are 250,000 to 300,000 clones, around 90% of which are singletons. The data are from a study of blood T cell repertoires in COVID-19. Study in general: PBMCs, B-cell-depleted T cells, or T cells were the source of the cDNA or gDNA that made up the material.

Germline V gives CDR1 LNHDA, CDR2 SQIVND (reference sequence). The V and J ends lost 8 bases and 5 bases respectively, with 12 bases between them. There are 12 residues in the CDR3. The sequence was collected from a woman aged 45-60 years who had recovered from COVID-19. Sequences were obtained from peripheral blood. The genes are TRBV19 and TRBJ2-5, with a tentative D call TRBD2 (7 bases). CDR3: CASGGGGETQYF. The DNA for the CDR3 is TGTGCCAGTGGAGGGGGAGGGGAGACCCAGTACTTC. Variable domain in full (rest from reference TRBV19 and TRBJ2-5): DGGITQSPKYLFRKEGQNVTLSCEQNLNHDAMYWYRQDPGQGLRLIYYSQIVNDFQKGDIAEGYSVSREKKESFPLTVTSAQKNPTAFYLCASGGGGETQYFGPGTRLLVL.